A single sample gave rise to the 26 T cell receptor beta chains below, sequenced in a study of cytomegalovirus exposure and HLA in healthy donors. Primers for the PCR totalled 60 Vbeta and 13 Jbeta. Sequenced by immunoSEQ multiplex PCR; TCRdb stores in-frame clones only, minus some. The repertoire consists of 150,000 to 200,000 clones, with about 80% occurring once and the leading ten covering approximately 1%. Sequenced: PBMCs. The receptors here all came from a woman in her thirties or forties in good health and CMV-seronegative.

A few counts support this clone. The chain is built from TRBV14 and TRBJ1-1; D is perhaps TRBD1 (6 bases). This CDR3 comprises 19 residues. Germline loops: CDR1 SGHDN, CDR2 FVKESK. Trimming pared 0 bases from V and 1 base from J, leaving 21 bases between. The CDR3 DNA reads as TGTGCCAGCAGCCAAGAATTCTCGGTACAGGGCAGGAGGAACACTGAAGCTTTCTTT. It is translated as CASSQEFSVQGRRNTEAFF. Full variable domain (remainder filled in from reference TRBV14 and TRBJ1-1): EAGVTQFPSHSVIEKGQTVTLRCDPISGHDNLYWYRRVMGKEIKFLLHFVKESKQDESGMPNNRFLAERTGGTYSTLKVQPAELEDSGVYFCASSQEFSVQGRRNTEAFFGQGTRLTVV.

The chain recombines TRBV12-5 with TRBJ2-7, with 10 bases fitting TRBD2. The germline V gene encodes CDR1 LGHNT and CDR2 FRNRAP. This CDR3 comprises 15 residues. V shed 8 bases and J 0 bases; nucleotides not matched to a gene: 7. The CDR3 region has the DNA TGTGCTAGTTGCTATATAGCGGGAGGCTCCTACGAGCAGTACTTC. This sequence encodes CASCYIAGGSYEQYF.

The chain joins TRBV19 to TRBJ2-3; tentatively, D is TRBD2 (5 bases). This CDR3 is built from 14 residues. Trimming shortened V by 8 bases and J by 6 bases, and 18 bases separated the two germline ends. Per germline, CDR1 LNHDA and CDR2 SQIVND (reference sequence). CDR3 in amino acids: CASGSTRSGDTQYF. DNA of the CDR3: TGTGCCAGTGGGTCGACAAGGTCGGGGGATACGCAGTATTTT.

The V call is TRBV6-6, the J call TRBJ2-2; perhaps TRBD1 as D (7 bases). Per the germline V gene, CDR1 is MNHNY and CDR2 is SVGAGI (reference sequence). There are 14 residues in the CDR3. V dropped 11 bases and J dropped 5 bases, with 18 bases sitting between them. CDR3 protein: CAARDSGGTGELFF. The DNA of the CDR3 is TGTGCCGCTCGGGACAGTGGGGGGACCGGGGAGCTGTTTTTT.

The gene calls are TRBV14 and TRBJ1-1; 8 bases are shared with TRBD1. There are 16 residues in the CDR3. The junction had 5 bases not matched to a gene; V was cut back by 2 bases and J by 0 bases. From germline, CDR1 is SGHDN and CDR2 FVKESK. The CDR3 DNA reads TGTGCCAGCAGCCAACGACCGACAGGGGTGAACACTGAAGCTTTCTTT. It codes for CASSQRPTGVNTEAFF. The variable domain in full, with the rest retrieved from reference TRBV14 and TRBJ1-1, is EAGVTQFPSHSVIEKGQTVTLRCDPISGHDNLYWYRRVMGKEIKFLLHFVKESKQDESGMPNNRFLAERTGGTYSTLKVQPAELEDSGVYFCASSQRPTGVNTEAFFGQGTRLTVV.

The V gene is TRBV28, the J gene TRBJ1-5, with D possibly matching TRBD1 (5 bases). Trimming pared 4 bases from V and 4 bases from J, leaving 17 bases between. This CDR3 comprises 16 residues. CDR1 MDHEN and CDR2 SYDVKM come from the germline V gene. CDR3 DNA: TGTGCCAGCAGTTCTTCCGGTACGGGGGTTAATCAGCCCCAGCATTTT. The encoded protein is CASSSSGTGVNQPQHF.

On this clone itself: Different DNA sequences within this sample yield the same CDR3. The chain carries TRBV7-2 and TRBJ1-2; maybe TRBD1 (6 bases). The V and J ends lost 5 bases and 2 bases respectively, with 9 bases between them. The CDR3 is made up of 13 amino acids. The germline CDR1 and CDR2 sequences are SGHTA and FQGNSA. As DNA, the CDR3 is TGTGCCAGCAGCCCCACAGGGAACTATGGCTACACCTTC. Its translation is CASSPTGNYGYTF.

The V gene is TRBV30, the J gene TRBJ2-1, with TRBD2 matching 15 bases. CDR3 length equals 16 residues. Looked up from germline, CDR1 is GTSNPN and CDR2 is SVGIG (reference sequence). V shed 5 bases, J shed 3 bases, and the junction held 5 bases outside the gene matches. CDR3 DNA: TGTGCCTGGGATGGGACTAGCGGGAGGCTCTACAATGAGCAGTTCTTC. This translates into CAWDGTSGRLYNEQFF. Full variable domain (remainder filled in from reference TRBV30 and TRBJ2-1): SQTIHQWPATLVQPVGSPLSLECTVEGTSNPNLYWYRQAAGRGLQLLFYSVGIGQISSEVPQNLSASRPQDRQFILSSKKLLLSDSGFYLCAWDGTSGRLYNEQFFGPGTRLTVL.

The J gene is TRBJ1-1, the V gene TRBV2, with D unresolved. Trimming took 3 bases from V and 0 from J, leaving 11 bases between them. The CDR3 contains 15 residues. The germline gives CDR1 SNHLY, CDR2 FYNNEI. The CDR3 nucleotides are TGTGCCAGCAGTGATTCCCCCCGGGTGAACACTGAAGCTTTCTTT. It codes for CASSDSPRVNTEAFF.

The CDR3 loop reads CATSGQKGNTIYF. As DNA, the CDR3 is TGTGCCACCTCGGGACAGAAGGGGAACACCATATATTTT. The chain combines TRBV19 with TRBJ1-3, with 7 bases that match TRBD1. The trim removed 10 bases at V and 7 bases at J, leaving 10 bases unmatched. This CDR3 spans 13 amino acids. Germline CDR1 is LNHDA and CDR2 is SQIVND (reference sequence).

V and J are TRBV19 and TRBJ1-5; D might be TRBD1 (5 bases). Trimming cost V 6 bases and J 3 bases, with 12 bases left between them. The CDR3 loop spans 14 amino acids. From germline, CDR1 is LNHDA and CDR2 SQIVND (reference sequence). CDR3 in DNA: TGTGCCAGTAGCCTCTACAGGACCAATCAGCCCCAGCATTTT. Residues: CASSLYRTNQPQHF. Full variable domain (rest looked up from reference TRBV19 and TRBJ1-5): DGGITQSPKYLFRKEGQNVTLSCEQNLNHDAMYWYRQDPGQGLRLIYYSQIVNDFQKGDIAEGYSVSREKKESFPLTVTSAQKNPTAFYLCASSLYRTNQPQHFGDGTRLSIL.

The V call is TRBV7-2, the J call TRBJ1-1, with D possibly being TRBD1 (6 bases). From germline, CDR1 is SGHTA and CDR2 FQGNSA. The CDR3 loop spans 16 amino acids. With 0 bases removed from V and 8 bases from J, the gap between germline ends came to 19 bases. The CDR3 reads CASSLASQGRGEEAFF. For the CDR3, the DNA is TGTGCCAGCAGCTTAGCTAGCCAGGGGCGAGGGGAGGAAGCTTTCTTT.

The V and J genes are TRBV4-1 and TRBJ1-5; 7 nucleotides match TRBD1. Germline trimming cut 8 bases from V and 6 bases from J; bases unmatched to any gene: 10. The CDR3 consists of 14 residues. The germline CDR1 and CDR2 sequences are MGHRA and YSYEKL. The CDR3 protein is CASRRQGLGQPQHF. The CDR3 DNA is TGCGCCAGCCGTCGACAGGGATTGGGTCAGCCCCAGCATTTT.

This sequence joins TRBV14 and TRBJ2-1; 11 bases are shared with TRBD2. Losses at the gene ends were 0 bases for V and 15 bases for J; bases not matched to a gene: 4. The CDR3 runs to 13 residues. Germline V lookup: CDR1 SGHDN, CDR2 FVKESK. The CDR3 loop is CASSQETSGRPFF. In DNA form, the CDR3 reads TGTGCCAGCAGCCAAGAAACTAGCGGGAGACCGTTCTTC. The complete variable domain, with remaining parts taken from reference TRBV14 and TRBJ2-1, reads EAGVTQFPSHSVIEKGQTVTLRCDPISGHDNLYWYRRVMGKEIKFLLHFVKESKQDESGMPNNRFLAERTGGTYSTLKVQPAELEDSGVYFCASSQETSGRPFFGPGTRLTVL.

This clone showed up just a few times. The chain couples TRBV7-9 to TRBJ2-1; TRBD1 matches at 11 bases. V shed 3 bases, J shed 3 bases, and the junction held 4 bases outside the gene matches. Germline assignment: CDR1 SEHNR and CDR2 FQNEAQ (reference sequence). This CDR3 region has 16 residues. DNA of the CDR3: TGTGCCAGCAGCTTGGGACAGGGGGACCACTACAATGAGCAGTTCTTC. Its protein product is CASSLGQGDHYNEQFF.

The chain combines TRBV27 with TRBJ2-7, with 9 bases identical to TRBD2. Germline loops: CDR1 MNHEY, CDR2 SMNVEV (reference sequence). This CDR3 has 16 residues. With 5 bases clipped from V and 3 bases from J, the junction kept 11 bases outside the gene matches. The CDR3 protein is CASSPNPGTSFYEQYV. CDR3 in DNA: TGTGCCAGCAGTCCTAACCCAGGGACTAGCTTCTACGAGCAGTACGTC.

This clone has just a few counts. The chain combines TRBV19 with TRBJ1-3; D not resolved. Germline V CDR1 and CDR2: LNHDA, SQIVND (reference sequence). The length of the CDR3 is 16 residues. V was cut by 6 bases and J by 0 bases, with 15 bases left in between. This CDR3 is CASSRPTVSSGNTIYF. CDR3 coding DNA: TGTGCCAGTAGCCGTCCTACTGTAAGCTCTGGAAACACCATATATTTT.

In this sample, this clone turned up a few times. The rearrangement joins TRBV19 to TRBJ1-1, with a possible D match to TRBD1 (6 bases). Germline values: CDR1 LNHDA, CDR2 SQIVND (reference sequence). Trimming stripped 1 base from V and 7 bases from J, with 10 bases between. There are 13 residues in the CDR3. Here the CDR3 reads CASSIAGQREAFF. CDR3 sequence (DNA): TGTGCCAGTAGTATAGCAGGACAGCGTGAAGCTTTCTTT. The variable domain in full, with the rest retrieved from reference TRBV19 and TRBJ1-1, is DGGITQSPKYLFRKEGQNVTLSCEQNLNHDAMYWYRQDPGQGLRLIYYSQIVNDFQKGDIAEGYSVSREKKESFPLTVTSAQKNPTAFYLCASSIAGQREAFFGQGTRLTVV.

The chain has TRBV7-2 and TRBJ1-1; TRBD1 is a possible D gene (5 bases). Germline loops: CDR1 SGHTA, CDR2 FQGNSA. Between the trimmed V and J ends, which lost 1 base and 3 bases, there was a span of 12 bases. The CDR3 has 15 residues. The CDR3 nucleotides read TGTGCCAGCAGCTTAGGTTCCGGGGGGGACACTGAAGCTTTCTTT. Protein: CASSLGSGGDTEAFF.

CDR3 DNA sequence: TGTGCCAGCAGTAGACAGGATAGCAATCAGCCCCAGCATTTT. As protein: CASSRQDSNQPQHF. The chain recombines TRBV27 with TRBJ1-5; weak D call: TRBD1 (6 bases). The germline CDR1 and CDR2 sequences are MNHEY and SMNVEV (reference sequence). The CDR3 has 14 residues. The V end was cut by 5 bases, the J end by 0 bases, with 8 bases between.

The rearrangement links TRBV6-1 to TRBJ1-1; TRBD1 is a possible D gene (5 bases). Trimming removed 7 bases at V and 4 bases at J, with 13 bases between. CDR1 is MNHNS, CDR2 SASEGT, per germline. This CDR3 is built from 13 residues. In DNA, the CDR3 is TGTGCCAGCAATCCAGGAAGGGGCACTGAAGCTTTCTTT. It yields the protein CASNPGRGTEAFF.

This clone was picked up a small number of times. This rearrangement joins TRBV7-9 to TRBJ1-2; tentative D call: TRBD1 (5 bases). CDR1 is SEHNR and CDR2 is FQNEAQ in the germline V gene (reference sequence). The V gene lost 1 base and the J gene lost 7 bases, with 13 bases spanning the gap. This CDR3 comprises 14 residues. The CDR3 nucleotides are TGTGCCAGCAGCTTAGACTGGAAAAGGGGTGGCTACACCTTC. This translates into CASSLDWKRGGYTF. The complete variable domain, with remaining parts taken from reference TRBV7-9 and TRBJ1-2, reads DTGVSQNPRHKITKRGQNVTFRCDPISEHNRLYWYRQTLGQGPEFLTYFQNEAQLEKSRLLSDRFSAERPKGSFSTLEIQRTEQGDSAMYLCASSLDWKRGGYTFGSGTRLTVV.

V is TRBV11-3 and J is TRBJ2-1; D ambiguous. V lost 0 bases, J lost 10 bases, and 10 bases lay in between. Looked up from germline, CDR1 is SGHNT and CDR2 is YENEEA. The CDR3 sequence is 13 residues long. CDR3 residues: CASSLESIQEQFF. The CDR3 DNA follows: TGTGCCAGCAGCTTAGAGTCTATCCAAGAGCAGTTCTTC.

The CDR3 nucleotides read TGTGCCAGCAGCTCCTGGACAGGGGGCCGGGGACTATCCTACAATGAGCAGTTCTTC. Protein: CASSSWTGGRGLSYNEQFF. The chain couples TRBV11-1 to TRBJ2-1; 11 bases agree with TRBD1. Germline V gene data show CDR1 as SGHAT and CDR2 as FQDESV (reference sequence). The junction had 12 bases not matched to a gene; V was cut back by 4 bases and J by 1 base. The CDR3 consists of 19 residues.

The V and J genes are TRBV7-9 and TRBJ2-7; D not certain. Trimming took 5 bases from V and 3 from J, leaving 23 bases between them. Germline V gives CDR1 SEHNR, CDR2 FQNEAQ (reference sequence). CDR3 length: 17 residues. CDR3 sequence (DNA): TGTGCCAGCAGCCTACCTCCGAACGCCCTCCTCAACTACGAGCAGTACGTC. It specifies CASSLPPNALLNYEQYV.

The chain links TRBV5-1 to TRBJ2-5; D perhaps matches TRBD1 (5 bases). This CDR3 has 15 amino acids. CDR1 is SGHRS and CDR2 is YFSETQ in the germline V gene. V gave up 1 base and J gave up 1 base, with 11 bases separating them. The CDR3 region is CASSLFGASQETQYF. In DNA, the CDR3 is TGCGCCAGCAGCTTGTTTGGGGCCTCCCAAGAGACCCAGTACTTC.